This entry lists 25 T cell receptor beta chains sequenced from one sample in a study of shared clonotypes between healthy human individuals (TCRdb year 2020). The receptor library was made with the immunoSEQ multiplex PCR assay. TCRdb took this table from immuneACCESS and kept in-frame rearrangements with V and J called. Such tables lack part of the clones; where checked against another copy, unresolved V genes explain under half of the gap, and the rest is unexplained. A total of about 1.4 million clones appear in this sample, 96% of them only once. In total, the top ten clones hold over 1% of the sample. Sequencing used naive CD4+ T cells sorted from blood. The sample's cell subset or site label, in plain terms: CD45RA+ positively selected. The receptor set was obtained from a man aged 30 to 39 in good health.

V and J are TRBV2 and TRBJ2-1, with D uncertain. Germline V lookup: CDR1 SNHLY, CDR2 FYNNEI. The V end was cut by 4 bases, the J end by 0 bases, with 10 bases between. This CDR3 spans 15 amino acids. The CDR3 reads CASSALASSYNEQFF. CDR3 nucleotide sequence: TGTGCCAGCAGTGCTCTGGCTAGCTCCTACAATGAGCAGTTCTTC.

J is TRBJ2-1 and V is TRBV10-1; D not resolved. The CDR3 runs to 13 residues. Per the germline V gene, CDR1 is WNHNN and CDR2 is SYGVQD (reference sequence). Trimming shortened V by 0 bases and J by 4 bases, and 4 bases separated the two germline ends. CDR3 region: CASSESQYNEQFF. In DNA, the CDR3 is TGCGCCAGCAGTGAGTCCCAGTACAATGAGCAGTTCTTC.

This chain joins TRBV10-3 and TRBJ1-2; perhaps TRBD1 as D (5 bases). Deletions cut 8 bases from V and 5 bases from J, with 21 bases between. Germline CDR1 and CDR2: ENHRY and SYGVKD. The CDR3 is 15 amino acids. CDR3 nucleotides: TGTGCCATCTCCTTCACCGGGGGGGAGGGTTATGGCTACACCTTC. Protein sequence: CAISFTGGEGYGYTF.

The chain links TRBV5-4 to TRBJ2-5; D possibly uses TRBD1 or TRBD2 (6 bases each). The CDR3 covers 14 residues. Deletions cut 6 bases from V and 5 bases from J, with 17 bases between. Germline V lookup: CDR1 SGHNT, CDR2 YYREEE (reference sequence). CDR3 sequence reads: CASTHPGGWETQYF. In DNA form, the CDR3 reads TGTGCCAGCACCCACCCCGGGGGCTGGGAGACCCAGTACTTC. The variable domain in full, completed from reference TRBV5-4 and TRBJ2-5, reads ETGVTQSPTHLIKTRGQQVTLRCSSQSGHNTVSWYQQALGQGPQFIFQYYREEENGRGNFPPRFSGLQFPNYSSELNVNALELDDSALYLCASTHPGGWETQYFGPGTRLLVL.

The count of this clone is one. V usage is TRBV10-3 and J usage is TRBJ1-1, with D hard to call. Trimming removed 0 bases at V and 3 bases at J, with 8 bases between. CDR1 and CDR2 from the germline V gene are ENHRY and SYGVKD. This CDR3 region has 14 residues. Here the CDR3 DNA reads TGTGCCATCAGTGAGTCTGGTGTGCACACTGAAGCTTTCTTT. It specifies CAISESGVHTEAFF.

The J gene is TRBJ2-5, the V gene TRBV29-1; 10 bases fit TRBD1. Germline assignment: CDR1 SQVTM and CDR2 ANQGSEA. This CDR3 is built from 13 residues. V lost 6 bases and J lost 5; bases outside the gene matches: 6. CDR3: CSVSGQGWETQYF. The CDR3 DNA is TGCAGCGTGTCGGGACAGGGGTGGGAGACCCAGTACTTC.

This clone appeared a single time. The genes are TRBV7-2 and TRBJ1-3; unclear D gene. Deletions cut 5 bases from V and 5 bases from J, with 4 bases between. Germline-derived CDR1 and CDR2 are SGHTA and FQGNSA. The CDR3 consists of 11 residues. CDR3 coding DNA: TGTGCCAGCAGCGAGAGAAACACCATATATTTT. Protein: CASSERNTIYF.

The V and J genes are TRBV7-2 and TRBJ1-5; 7 nucleotides agree with TRBD1. This CDR3 is built from 15 residues. Losses at the gene ends were 5 bases for V and 6 bases for J; bases not matched to a gene: 10. Germline V lookup: CDR1 SGHTA, CDR2 FQGNSA. The CDR3 DNA reads TGTGCCAGCAGCCGATCAAACACAGGGGTTCAGCCCCAGCATTTT. Its translation: CASSRSNTGVQPQHF.

This sequence joins TRBV6-1 and TRBJ2-7; D possibly matches TRBD1 or TRBD2 (5 bases each). The CDR3 covers 14 residues. Germline CDR1 MNHNS, CDR2 SASEGT. Trimming pared 4 bases from V and 5 bases from J, leaving 15 bases between. CDR3 loop: CASSVRLGTHEQYF. The CDR3 DNA is TGTGCCAGCAGTGTGAGACTCGGGACGCACGAGCAGTACTTC.

The gene calls are TRBV5-5 and TRBJ2-3, with a possible D match to TRBD2 (5 bases). Per the germline V gene, CDR1 is SGHKS and CDR2 is YYEKEE (reference sequence). Trimming took 4 bases from V and 6 from J, leaving 9 bases between them. The CDR3 runs to 12 residues. The CDR3 DNA reads as TGTGCCAGCAGCCCCTTAGCGGATACGCAGTATTTT. As protein: CASSPLADTQYF.

The chain links TRBV27 to TRBJ2-7; 8 bases match TRBD1. In germline, CDR1 is MNHEY, CDR2 SMNVEV (reference sequence). The CDR3 runs 14 residues. Trimming at V came to 5 bases and at J to 6 bases, leaving 9 bases not matched to a gene. Written as DNA, the CDR3 is TGTGCCAGCAGTCGCCGGACAGGGTCCGTCGAGCAGTACTTC. Protein sequence: CASSRRTGSVEQYF.

This chain uses TRBV7-2 with TRBJ2-2; 9 nucleotides agree with TRBD2. The ends lost 3 bases at V and 3 bases at J; junction bases unmatched: 11. The CDR3 totals 18 residues. Germline V gene lookup returns CDR1 SGHTA and CDR2 FQGNSA. The CDR3 loop reads CASSFFLAGVGHTGELFF. In DNA form, the CDR3 reads TGTGCCAGCAGCTTTTTTTTAGCGGGAGTAGGGCACACCGGGGAGCTGTTTTTT.

The chain links TRBV29-1 to TRBJ1-1; unclear D gene. CDR1 and CDR2 from the germline V gene are SQVTM and ANQGSEA. Trimming cost V 6 bases and J 4 bases, with 6 bases left between them. This CDR3 has 10 residues. DNA of the CDR3: TGCAGCGTCTTCAGCACTGAAGCTTTCTTT. As protein: CSVFSTEAFF.

This sequence joins TRBV7-9 and TRBJ1-4, with D perhaps matching TRBD1 (6 bases). V shed 6 bases and J shed 4 bases, with 21 bases lying between them. CDR1 is SEHNR, CDR2 FQNEAQ, per germline (reference sequence). The CDR3 totals 17 residues. CDR3 sequence reads: CASSSTRDTYRNEKLFF. The DNA for the CDR3 is TGTGCCAGCAGTTCTACCCGGGACACCTACCGTAATGAAAAACTGTTTTTT.

This clone appeared a single time. The V gene is TRBV5-1, the J gene TRBJ2-1; D remains unclear. CDR1 and CDR2 from the germline V gene are SGHRS and YFSETQ. The CDR3 is 15 residues long. The V gene lost 3 bases and the J gene lost 2 bases, with 12 bases spanning the gap. As DNA, the CDR3 is TGCGCCAGCAGCTCGACTGTGGGAACCTACAATGAGCAGTTCTTC. Its protein is CASSSTVGTYNEQFF. Filled out from reference TRBV5-1 and TRBJ2-1, the complete variable domain reads KAGVTQTPRYLIKTRGQQVTLSCSPISGHRSVSWYQQTPGQGLQFLFEYFSETQRNKGNFPGRFSGRQFSNSRSEMNVSTLELGDSALYLCASSSTVGTYNEQFFGPGTRLTVL.

The chain links TRBV4-3 to TRBJ1-4, with unresolved D. The germline V and J ends were trimmed by 0 bases and 8 bases, with 7 bases remaining between them. Germline V gene lookup returns CDR1 LGHNA and CDR2 YSLEER. The CDR3 length is 13 residues. Here the CDR3 DNA reads TGCGCCAGCAGCCAAGATCAACCGGAAAAACTGTTTTTT. Amino acids: CASSQDQPEKLFF.

This sequence joins TRBV18 and TRBJ2-5; maybe TRBD1 (5 bases). The length of the CDR3 is 14 residues. The V end was cut by 3 bases, the J end by 5 bases, with 13 bases between. Germline values: CDR1 KGHSH, CDR2 LQKENI. CDR3 nucleotide sequence: TGTGCCAGCTCACCCCGACAGCCTCAGGAGACCCAGTACTTC. Its protein is CASSPRQPQETQYF.

V usage is TRBV5-4 and J usage is TRBJ2-4; D is unclear. The CDR3 totals 15 residues. Germline V gene data show CDR1 as SGHNT and CDR2 as YYREEE (reference sequence). Deletions cut 6 bases from V and 1 base from J, with 14 bases between. The CDR3: CASTQDVGAKNIQYF. DNA for the CDR3: TGTGCCAGCACCCAGGACGTGGGGGCCAAAAACATTCAGTACTTC.

The chain combines TRBV28 with TRBJ1-5; possible D gene TRBD1, 5 bases. Trimming took off 5 bases at V and 7 bases at J, with 9 bases between the two ends. The CDR3 sequence is 12 residues long. In germline, CDR1 is MDHEN, CDR2 SYDVKM. CDR3 DNA sequence: TGTGCCAGCAGTATCAGGGACCAGCCCCAGCATTTT. Its translation is CASSIRDQPQHF. Filled out from reference TRBV28 and TRBJ1-5, the complete variable domain reads DVKVTQSSRYLVKRTGEKVFLECVQDMDHENMFWYRQDPGLGLRLIYFSYDVKMKEKGDIPEGYSVSREKKERFSLILESASTNQTSMYLCASSIRDQPQHFGDGTRLSIL.

The V and J genes are TRBV7-9 and TRBJ2-3; the match to TRBD1 covers 8 bases. V lost 1 base and J lost 5; bases outside the gene matches: 5. CDR3 length: 15 residues. The V gene's germline CDR1 is SEHNR and CDR2 FQNEAQ (reference sequence). In nucleotides, the CDR3 is TGTGCCAGCAGCTTAGTTCAGGGGGCTGGAGATACGCAGTATTTT. This gives the protein CASSLVQGAGDTQYF.

The CDR3 here is CASSIGGTVRETQYF. The CDR3 DNA sequence: TGTGCCAGTAGTATAGGAGGGACCGTCCGCGAGACCCAGTACTTC. The chain links TRBV19 to TRBJ2-5, with D perhaps given as TRBD1 or TRBD2 (5 bases each). The CDR3 covers 15 residues. V shed 1 base and J shed 5 bases, with 14 bases lying between them. CDR1 is LNHDA, CDR2 SQIVND, per germline (reference sequence). The full variable domain, its missing parts supplied by reference TRBV19 and TRBJ2-5, is DGGITQSPKYLFRKEGQNVTLSCEQNLNHDAMYWYRQDPGQGLRLIYYSQIVNDFQKGDIAEGYSVSREKKESFPLTVTSAQKNPTAFYLCASSIGGTVRETQYFGPGTRLLVL.

A word on this clone: The same CDR3 arises from other DNA sequences in this sample as well. The rearrangement joins TRBV15 to TRBJ2-2; 10 positions match TRBD1. V was pared by 3 bases and J by 5 bases, with 6 bases of the junction left unmatched. The CDR3 extends over 16 amino acids. Per the germline V gene, CDR1 is LNHNV and CDR2 is YYDKDF (reference sequence). CDR3 bases: TGTGCCACCAGCAGGCCGCCGGGACAGGGGACCGGGGAGCTGTTTTTT. It encodes CATSRPPGQGTGELFF.

The chain uses TRBV5-4 and TRBJ1-2, with a possible D match to TRBD1 (6 bases). The CDR3 runs 13 residues. Germline V lookup: CDR1 SGHNT, CDR2 YYREEE (reference sequence). V was clipped by 7 bases and J by 8 bases, with 18 bases between them. The CDR3 nucleotides read TGTGCCAGCTCCCGAGAGACAGGACGGGGCTACACCTTC. Amino acids: CASSRETGRGYTF.

The rearrangement links TRBV7-9 to TRBJ1-4; D gene unclear. V dropped 3 bases and J dropped 5 bases, with 16 bases sitting between them. Germline CDR1 SEHNR, CDR2 FQNEAQ (reference sequence). CDR3 length equals 16 residues. In DNA form, the CDR3 reads TGTGCCAGCAGCTTCGGTCAGTCCGCATTAAATGAAAAACTGTTTTTT. This translates into CASSFGQSALNEKLFF.

This chain joins TRBV4-1 and TRBJ2-7; 8 nucleotides agree with TRBD2. The CDR3 has 15 residues. The V segment lost 5 bases and the J segment 2 bases; nucleotides outside the gene matches: 8. Per germline, CDR1 MGHRA and CDR2 YSYEKL. The CDR3 DNA follows: TGCGCCAGCAGCGACGGACTAGCCTCAACCTACGAGCAGTACTTC. The encoded protein is CASSDGLASTYEQYF.